The 27 T cell receptor beta chains listed next were all sequenced from one sample in a study of blood T cell repertoires in COVID-19. Sequencing used immunoSEQ multiplex PCR; TCRdb keeps in-frame clones, though not all of them. The sample includes a few hundred thousand clones, 75% to 90% of them seen just once. Sequencing was carried out using PBMCs or T cells enriched from blood (not recorded which). Receptor source: a young man who had recovered from COVID-19.

This clone was seen only a few times. The chain employs TRBV29-1 and TRBJ2-7, with TRBD1 identical over 9 bases. Germline assignment: CDR1 SQVTM and CDR2 ANQGSEA. This CDR3 has 14 amino acids. CDR3 nucleotide sequence: TGCAACGTCCTCCGGGACAGGGCTTACTACGAGCAGTACTTC. Amino acid sequence: CNVLRDRAYYEQYF.

The chain is built from TRBV16 and TRBJ2-1; 8 bases map to TRBD1. The V and J ends lost 2 bases and 3 bases, in that order; junction bases with no gene match: 12. The CDR3 is made up of 18 amino acids. From germline, CDR1 is KGHSY and CDR2 FQNENV. The CDR3: CASSQMTGRTGLYNEQFF. The CDR3 nucleotides read TGTGCCAGCAGCCAAATGACTGGTAGGACAGGGCTCTACAATGAGCAGTTCTTC. Variable domain in full (rest from reference TRBV16 and TRBJ2-1): GEEVAQTPKHLVRGEGQKAKLYCAPIKGHSYVFWYQQVLKNEFKFLISFQNENVFDETGMPKERFSAKCLPNSPCSLEIQATKLEDSAVYFCASSQMTGRTGLYNEQFFGPGTRLTVL.

This chain connects TRBV25-1 to TRBJ1-4, with D perhaps matching TRBD1 (5 bases). CDR1 and CDR2 (germline): MGHDK, SYGVNS. V was pared by 2 bases and J by 4 bases, with 14 bases between. There are 16 residues in the CDR3. In DNA form, the CDR3 reads TGTGCCAGCAGTGAAGTGACCAGGGCAAATAATGAAAAACTGTTTTTT. Its protein is CASSEVTRANNEKLFF.

The J gene is TRBJ2-7, the V gene TRBV25-1; D call uncertain. Per germline, CDR1 MGHDK and CDR2 SYGVNS. There are 13 residues in the CDR3. V lost 0 bases and J lost 3, with 6 bases in between. The CDR3 DNA is TGTGCCAGCAGTGAATATCCGGGCTACGAGCAGTACTTC. Its translation: CASSEYPGYEQYF.

V is TRBV6-6 and J is TRBJ2-2; TRBD2 matches at 7 bases. J gave up 4 bases and V 6 bases, and 8 bases lay outside the gene matches. Germline V gene sequence: CDR1 MNHNY, CDR2 SVGAGI (reference sequence). The CDR3 has 15 residues. Here the CDR3 DNA reads TGTGCCAGCAGGTCTAGCGGTCAAGGCACCGGGGAGCTGTTTTTT. Amino acids: CASRSSGQGTGELFF.

This clone came up once. V and J are TRBV7-2 and TRBJ2-5; TRBD1 aligns across 7 bases. V lost 5 bases and J lost 2; bases outside the gene matches: 2. Germline-derived CDR1 and CDR2 are SGHTA and FQGNSA. This CDR3 has 13 amino acids. This CDR3 reads CASSRTGQETQYF. The CDR3 coding sequence is TGTGCCAGCAGCAGGACAGGACAAGAGACCCAGTACTTC.

This sequence joins TRBV28 and TRBJ2-5; the D is unclear. The V and J ends lost 5 bases and 2 bases respectively, with 18 bases between them. This CDR3 is built from 16 residues. From germline, CDR1 is MDHEN and CDR2 SYDVKM. In nucleotides, the CDR3 is TGTGCCAGCAGTACTGACTCCTTTAGACCTCAAGAGACCCAGTACTTC. The encoded protein is CASSTDSFRPQETQYF. The whole variable domain, filled in from reference TRBV28 and TRBJ2-5, reads DVKVTQSSRYLVKRTGEKVFLECVQDMDHENMFWYRQDPGLGLRLIYFSYDVKMKEKGDIPEGYSVSREKKERFSLILESASTNQTSMYLCASSTDSFRPQETQYFGPGTRLLVL.

This chain connects TRBV3-1 (or the pseudogene TRBV3-2) to TRBJ2-5; TRBD2 aligns across 15 bases. The germline V gene has CDR1 LGHDT and CDR2 YNNKEL (reference sequence). V lost 4 bases and J lost 4; bases outside the gene matches: 4. The CDR3 length is 16 residues. CDR3 region: CASSRGLAGGGETQYF. The CDR3 DNA reads TGTGCCAGCAGCCGCGGACTAGCGGGGGGGGGAGAGACCCAGTACTTC.

This chain joins TRBV6-5 and TRBJ1-4, with a possible D match to TRBD1 (5 bases). The V gene lost 3 bases and the J gene lost 7 bases, with 9 bases spanning the gap. The CDR3 extends over 13 amino acids. Germline lookup yields CDR1 MNHEY and CDR2 SVGAGI. The CDR3 region has the DNA TGTGCCAGCAGTTATCTGGGGGGTGAAAAACTGTTTTTT. Amino acid sequence: CASSYLGGEKLFF.

This rearrangement joins TRBV4-3 to TRBJ1-1, with 9 bases matching TRBD1. Germline V gene sequence: CDR1 LGHNA, CDR2 YSLEER. With V trimmed by 4 bases and J by 1 base, 13 bases remained unmatched. The CDR3 contains 18 residues. The DNA of the CDR3 is TGCGCCAGCAGCCCTAGGGACAGGGATAAGGTTGAGAACACTGAAGCTTTCTTT. It encodes CASSPRDRDKVENTEAFF.

The chain employs TRBV12-3 or TRBV12-4 and TRBJ1-5; TRBD1 aligns across 7 bases. V lost 8 bases, J lost 6 bases, and 7 bases stayed unmatched. The CDR3 has 13 amino acids. In DNA, the CDR3 is TGTGCCAGCGCGGGGACAGTATCTCAGCCCCAGCATTTT. The encoded protein is CASAGTVSQPQHF.

The rearrangement links TRBV27 to TRBJ2-1, with 7 bases lining up with TRBD1. The CDR3 consists of 15 residues. V lost 3 bases, J lost 2 bases, and 4 bases stayed unmatched. The germline gives CDR1 MNHEY, CDR2 SMNVEV (reference sequence). CDR3 in DNA: TGTGCCAGCAGTTTTGAGGGACAGACCTACAATGAGCAGTTCTTC. Translation gives CASSFEGQTYNEQFF.

This sequence joins TRBV7-2 and TRBJ2-2; weak D call: TRBD1 (5 bases). Per germline, CDR1 SGHTA and CDR2 FQGNSA. V was clipped by 3 bases and J by 1 base, with 9 bases between them. The length of the CDR3 is 15 residues. The CDR3 DNA reads TGTGCCAGCAGCTTTGGGCAGGGGAACACCGGGGAGCTGTTTTTT. Protein sequence: CASSFGQGNTGELFF.

This chain uses TRBV27 with TRBJ1-2; D gene uncertain. The CDR3 totals 16 residues. The germline gives CDR1 MNHEY, CDR2 SMNVEV (reference sequence). Between the trimmed V and J ends, which lost 6 bases and 4 bases, there was a span of 21 bases. CDR3 sequence: CASRPLPGEVAYGYTF. DNA for the CDR3: TGTGCCAGCAGACCATTACCCGGGGAGGTTGCCTATGGCTACACCTTC.

This chain connects TRBV5-4 to TRBJ1-1; 8 bases fit TRBD1. The CDR3 spans 17 residues. The V and J ends lost 0 bases and 2 bases, in that order; junction bases with no gene match: 9. Germline CDR1 is SGHNT and CDR2 is YYREEE (reference sequence). CDR3 sequence (DNA): TGTGCCAGCAGCTTGGGCCTTCAGGGGGCGCAAAACACTGAAGCTTTCTTT. Residues: CASSLGLQGAQNTEAFF.

This clone was seen more than once but under ten times. This chain joins TRBV27 and TRBJ2-3, with 9 nucleotides matching TRBD2. V trimming: 5 bases; J trimming: 1 base; junction bases outside the gene matches: 4. Germline assignment: CDR1 MNHEY and CDR2 SMNVEV (reference sequence). The CDR3 contains 15 residues. This CDR3 is CASSARTSGTDTQYF. CDR3 DNA: TGTGCCAGCAGTGCACGGACTAGCGGCACAGATACGCAGTATTTT.

The chain carries TRBV9 and TRBJ1-3, with a possible D match to TRBD1 (5 bases). Trimming took off 4 bases at V and 0 bases at J, with 11 bases between the two ends. The CDR3 totals 15 residues. Germline V gene sequence: CDR1 SGDLS, CDR2 YYNGEE. CDR3 coding DNA: TGTGCCAGCAGCTTGGACACCTACTCTGGAAACACCATATATTTT. It codes for CASSLDTYSGNTIYF. Drawing the rest from reference TRBV9 and TRBJ1-3, the complete variable domain is DSGVTQTPKHLITATGQRVTLRCSPRSGDLSVYWYQQSLDQGLQFLIQYYNGEERAKGNILERFSAQQFPDLHSELNLSSLELGDSALYFCASSLDTYSGNTIYFGEGSWLTVV.

J is TRBJ2-1 and V is TRBV6-5; 7 positions agree with TRBD2. The germline V gene has CDR1 MNHEY and CDR2 SVGAGI. V gave up 7 bases and J gave up 3 bases; unmatched junction bases: 9. The CDR3 is 15 amino acids. CDR3 in amino acids: CASTFGGVYYNEQFF. DNA of the CDR3: TGTGCCAGCACCTTTGGGGGGGTTTACTACAATGAGCAGTTCTTC.

This chain connects TRBV29-1 to TRBJ2-3; 9 bases map to TRBD1. Germline lookup yields CDR1 SQVTM and CDR2 ANQGSEA. CDR3 length: 15 residues. V dropped 4 bases and J dropped 0; count of bases not matched to a gene: 5. The DNA of the CDR3 is TGCAGCGTTGTAATGGACAGGGGTAGCACAGATACGCAGTATTTT. Translation gives CSVVMDRGSTDTQYF.

V and J are TRBV13 and TRBJ2-5, with D possibly matching TRBD1 (5 bases). Germline loops: CDR1 PRHDT, CDR2 FYEKMQ (reference sequence). The CDR3 loop spans 13 amino acids. V was pared by 3 bases and J by 4 bases, with 9 bases between. The CDR3 DNA reads TGTGCCAGCAGCTTGGACAAGGGAGAGACCCAGTACTTC. Amino acid sequence: CASSLDKGETQYF.

This clone was counted a few times. The chain carries TRBV7-8 and TRBJ1-4; 8 positions agree with TRBD1. V shed 6 bases, J shed 11 bases, and the junction held 14 bases outside the gene matches. Germline lookup yields CDR1 SGHVS and CDR2 FQNEAQ. The CDR3 covers 15 residues. In DNA form, the CDR3 reads TGTGCCAGCAGAACTCACAGGGGGGATAGTGGGAAACTGTTTTTT. Its translation: CASRTHRGDSGKLFF.

V is TRBV7-2 and J is TRBJ2-1; TRBD2 matches at 13 bases. The length of the CDR3 is 15 residues. Germline CDR1 is SGHTA and CDR2 is FQGNSA. The J segment lost 3 bases and the V segment lost 6 bases, leaving 2 bases of the junction unmatched. CDR3: CASSRLAGGYNEQFF. The CDR3 DNA is TGTGCCAGCAGTCGACTAGCGGGGGGCTACAATGAGCAGTTCTTC.

The chain has TRBV2 and TRBJ1-2; TRBD1 agrees at 10 bases. The CDR3 length is 12 residues. The junction had 7 bases not matched to a gene; V was cut back by 9 bases and J by 9 bases. The germline V gene has CDR1 SNHLY and CDR2 FYNNEI. The CDR3 protein is CASGTGASRYTF. The CDR3 nucleotides read TGTGCCAGTGGGACAGGGGCTTCCCGCTACACCTTC.

The rearrangement uses TRBV7-2 and TRBJ1-3, with D perhaps TRBD1 (6 bases). V dropped 7 bases and J dropped 0 bases, with 13 bases sitting between them. This CDR3 has 15 amino acids. From germline, CDR1 is SGHTA and CDR2 FQGNSA. The DNA for the CDR3 is TGTGCCAGCACTGGGACACGCAGCTCTGGAAACACCATATATTTT. Its translation: CASTGTRSSGNTIYF.

V gene TRBV2 combines with J gene TRBJ1-3; D not resolved. V was cut by 7 bases and J by 11 bases, with 18 bases left in between. Germline values: CDR1 SNHLY, CDR2 FYNNEI. This CDR3 contains 13 residues. The CDR3 loop is CASMKEALGAIYF. The CDR3 region has the DNA TGTGCCAGCATGAAAGAGGCCTTAGGAGCCATATATTTT.

The gene calls are TRBV10-2 and TRBJ2-7, with 10 nucleotides matching TRBD2. The CDR3 has 16 residues. CDR1 and CDR2 from the germline V gene are WSHSY and SAAADI. V lost 0 bases and J lost 3; bases outside the gene matches: 5. The CDR3 spells CASSESGAGGYYEQYF. The CDR3 region has the DNA TGCGCCAGCAGTGAGTCGGGAGCGGGGGGGTACTACGAGCAGTACTTC.

This clone was recorded a few times. This chain links TRBV7-9 with TRBJ1-3, with D tentatively TRBD1 (5 bases). The CDR3 is made up of 15 amino acids. The V end was cut by 0 bases, the J end by 3 bases, with 9 bases between. Germline CDR1 and CDR2: SEHNR and FQNEAQ (reference sequence). The CDR3 region has the DNA TGTGCCAGCAGCTTAGCCGCCGGGGGTGGAAACACCATATATTTT. This encodes CASSLAAGGGNTIYF. The full variable domain, in which reference TRBV7-9 and TRBJ1-3 provide the parts outside the CDR3, is DTGVSQNPRHKITKRGQNVTFRCDPISEHNRLYWYRQTLGQGPEFLTYFQNEAQLEKSRLLSDRFSAERPKGSFSTLEIQRTEQGDSAMYLCASSLAAGGGNTIYFGEGSWLTVV.